The subject of this entry is one T cell receptor beta chain. The target antigen is unknown. This record belongs to a study of shared clonotypes between healthy human individuals. The study's findings and limits: The donor pool, a small one, limited the genetic and exposure-history diversity represented. Clonotypes shared by all four sorted-subset donors had higher generation probabilities than non-shared clonotypes. With a handful of donors compared, 4% to 5.5% of naive CD4 clonotypes were shared.

CDR3 length: 14 residues. V was trimmed by 3 bases and J by 5 bases, leaving 11 bases between them. The germline V gene encodes CDR1 LNHNV and CDR2 YYDKDF (reference sequence). This table comes from immunoSEQ multiplex PCR, and its TCRdb copy is limited to in-frame clones, with some not included. The sample records approximately 1,500,000 clones, roughly 96% being singletons. The origin of this receptor is a man under 40 in good health. The chain couples TRBV15 to TRBJ2-1; D gene ambiguous. The sequencing sample was made of naive CD4+ T cells sorted from blood. The sample's subset: CD45RA+ positively selected. The CDR3 loop reads CATSRYSLNNEQFF. DNA for the CDR3: TGTGCCACCAGCAGGTACTCCCTAAACAATGAGCAGTTCTTC.